This entry lists 5 T cell receptor beta chains sequenced from one sample in a study of blood T cell repertoires in COVID-19. The data were produced by immunoSEQ multiplex PCR, yet TCRdb's version contains in-frame clones alone and is incomplete. The sample lists fewer than 250,000 clones, about 82% occurring once. Sequences were obtained from peripheral blood. The receptors stem from a man between 60 and 75 years old with COVID-19, enrolled during active disease.

J is TRBJ2-3 and V is TRBV24-1; 8 positions match TRBD1. Trimming at V came to 4 bases and at J to 2 bases, leaving 7 bases not matched to a gene. Germline V gene sequence: CDR1 KGHDR, CDR2 SFDVKD. This CDR3 contains 16 residues. The CDR3 loop reads CATSDPGGSSTDTQYF. Here the CDR3 DNA reads TGTGCCACCAGTGACCCAGGGGGCTCCTCCACAGATACGCAGTATTTT.

This clone turned up a few times. This rearrangement joins TRBV5-1 to TRBJ1-2; TRBD1 is a possible D gene (6 bases). Germline lookup yields CDR1 SGHRS and CDR2 YFSETQ. The ends were cut back, 5 bases at V and 5 bases at J, with 10 bases in the middle. This CDR3 is built from 12 residues. CDR3 amino acids: CASSSDRYGYTF. The CDR3, as DNA: TGCGCCAGCAGTTCGGACAGATATGGCTACACCTTC.

This chain connects TRBV6-5 to TRBJ2-3; D not certain. The V gene lost 6 bases and the J gene lost 8 bases, with 21 bases spanning the gap. Germline CDR1 reads MNHEY; CDR2 reads SVGAGI. This CDR3 comprises 15 residues. In DNA, the CDR3 is TGTGCCAGCAGGGCCCCAACTGGGCTAAGATTTACGCAGTATTTT. Protein sequence: CASRAPTGLRFTQYF.

In DNA form, the CDR3 reads TGTGCCAGCAGCAACCTAGCGGGAGCCGATACGCAGTATTTT. It translates to CASSNLAGADTQYF. J is TRBJ2-3 and V is TRBV5-4, with TRBD2 matching 10 bases. V dropped 4 bases and J dropped 6; count of bases not matched to a gene: 5. This CDR3 has 14 residues. Per germline, CDR1 SGHNT and CDR2 YYREEE (reference sequence).

The CDR3 reads CASSLDLRGTDTQYF. CDR3 sequence (DNA): TGTGCCAGCAGCTTAGATCTCCGGGGAACAGATACGCAGTATTTT. The chain recombines TRBV11-2 with TRBJ2-3, with a weak D call TRBD2 (5 bases). The CDR3 totals 15 residues. Germline assignment: CDR1 SGHAT and CDR2 FQNNGV. The V end was cut by 0 bases, the J end by 3 bases, with 10 bases between.